This T cell receptor (beta chain) was retrieved from a study of T cell responses to AZD1222 COVID-19 vaccine. This clone came up a few times. As yet, its antigen is unknown. Study-level results: Most donors were white British, females outnumbered males, and clonal diversity was possibly underestimated.

TCRdb's copy holds only in-frame clones and misses some; the assay was immunoSEQ multiplex PCR. Of around 50,000 clones listed, around 84% were seen once; the top ten hold roughly a tenth. The CDR3 consists of 13 residues. In germline, CDR1 is SGHDT, CDR2 YYEEEE. Trimming stripped 4 bases from V and 4 bases from J, with 12 bases between. J is TRBJ2-7 and V is TRBV5-6; D is possibly TRBD1 or TRBD2 (6 bases each). Sequenced here: peripheral blood, sampled on day 0 of AZD1222 vaccination. This TCR was sampled from an adult in good health. Here the CDR3 reads CASSGGHIYEQYF. In DNA form, the CDR3 reads TGTGCCAGCAGCGGGGGGCATATTTACGAGCAGTACTTC. The variable domain in full, completed from reference TRBV5-6 and TRBJ2-7, reads DAGVTQSPTHLIKTRGQQVTLRCSPKSGHDTVSWYQQALGQGPQFIFQYYEEEERQRGNFPDRFSGHQFPNYSSELNVNALLLGDSALYLCASSGGHIYEQYFGPGTRLTVT.